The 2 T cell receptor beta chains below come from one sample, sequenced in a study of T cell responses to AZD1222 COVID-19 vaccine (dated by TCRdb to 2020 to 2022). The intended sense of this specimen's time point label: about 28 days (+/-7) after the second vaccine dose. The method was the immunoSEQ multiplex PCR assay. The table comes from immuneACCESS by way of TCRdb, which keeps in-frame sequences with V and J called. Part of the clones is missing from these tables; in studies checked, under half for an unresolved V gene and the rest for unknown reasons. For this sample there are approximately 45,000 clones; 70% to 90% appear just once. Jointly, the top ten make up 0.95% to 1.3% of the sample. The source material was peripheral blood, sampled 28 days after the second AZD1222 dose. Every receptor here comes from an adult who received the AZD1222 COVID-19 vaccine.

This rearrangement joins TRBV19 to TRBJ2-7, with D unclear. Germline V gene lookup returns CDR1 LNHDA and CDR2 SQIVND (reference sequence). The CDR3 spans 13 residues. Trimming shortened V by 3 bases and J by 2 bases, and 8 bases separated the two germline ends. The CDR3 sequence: CASSIRATYEQYF. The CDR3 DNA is TGTGCCAGTAGTATCCGGGCAACCTACGAGCAGTACTTC.

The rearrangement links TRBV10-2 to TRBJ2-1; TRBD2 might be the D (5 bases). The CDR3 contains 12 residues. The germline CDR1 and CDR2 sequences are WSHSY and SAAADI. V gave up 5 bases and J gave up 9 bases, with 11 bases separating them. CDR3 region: CASSSFRGEQFF. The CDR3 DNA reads TGCGCCAGCAGTTCTTTCCGGGGTGAGCAGTTCTTC.